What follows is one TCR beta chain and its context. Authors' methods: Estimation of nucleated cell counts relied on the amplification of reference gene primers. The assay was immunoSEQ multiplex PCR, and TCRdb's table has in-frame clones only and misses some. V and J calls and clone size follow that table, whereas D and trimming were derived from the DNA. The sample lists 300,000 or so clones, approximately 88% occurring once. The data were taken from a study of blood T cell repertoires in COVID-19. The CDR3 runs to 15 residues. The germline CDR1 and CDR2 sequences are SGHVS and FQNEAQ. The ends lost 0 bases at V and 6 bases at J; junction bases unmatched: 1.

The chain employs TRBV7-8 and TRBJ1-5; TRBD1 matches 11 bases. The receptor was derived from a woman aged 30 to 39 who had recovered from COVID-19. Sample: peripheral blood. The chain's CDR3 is CASSLAGQGGQPQHF. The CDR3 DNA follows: TGTGCCAGCAGCTTAGCGGGACAGGGGGGTCAGCCCCAGCATTTT.